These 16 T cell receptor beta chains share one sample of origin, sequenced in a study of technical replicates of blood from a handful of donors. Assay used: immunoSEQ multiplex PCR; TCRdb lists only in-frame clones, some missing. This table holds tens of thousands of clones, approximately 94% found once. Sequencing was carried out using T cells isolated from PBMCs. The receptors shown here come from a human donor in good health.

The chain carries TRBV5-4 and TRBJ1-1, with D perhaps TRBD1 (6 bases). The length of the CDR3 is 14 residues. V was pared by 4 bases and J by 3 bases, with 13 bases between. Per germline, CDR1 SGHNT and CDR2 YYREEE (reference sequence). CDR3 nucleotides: TGTGCCAGCAGCAAGGGGGTAGTGGACACTGAAGCTTTCTTT. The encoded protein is CASSKGVVDTEAFF.

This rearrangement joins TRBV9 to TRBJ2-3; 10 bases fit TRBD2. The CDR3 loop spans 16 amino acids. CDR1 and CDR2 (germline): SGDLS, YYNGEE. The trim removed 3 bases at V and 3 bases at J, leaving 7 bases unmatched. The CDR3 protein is CASSALAGAGTDTQYF. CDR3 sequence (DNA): TGTGCCAGCAGCGCCCTAGCGGGAGCGGGAACAGATACGCAGTATTTT.

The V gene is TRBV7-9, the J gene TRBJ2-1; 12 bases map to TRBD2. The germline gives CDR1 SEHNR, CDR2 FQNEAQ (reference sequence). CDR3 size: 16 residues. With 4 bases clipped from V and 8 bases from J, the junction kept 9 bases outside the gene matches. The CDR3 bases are TGTGCCAGCAGCTCCACTAGCGGGAGGTCCACGGATGAGCAGTTCTTC. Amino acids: CASSSTSGRSTDEQFF.

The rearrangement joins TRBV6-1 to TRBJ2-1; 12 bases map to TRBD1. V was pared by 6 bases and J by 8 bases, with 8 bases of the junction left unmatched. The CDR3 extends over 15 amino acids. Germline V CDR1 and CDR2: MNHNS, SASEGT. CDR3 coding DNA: TGTGCCAGCAGGGAGGGACAGGGGGCGCGCTATGAGCAGTTCTTC. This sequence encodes CASREGQGARYEQFF.

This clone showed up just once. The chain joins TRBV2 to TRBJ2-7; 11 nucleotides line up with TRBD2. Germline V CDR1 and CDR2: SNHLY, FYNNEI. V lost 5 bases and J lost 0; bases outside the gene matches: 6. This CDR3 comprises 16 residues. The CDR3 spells CASSKTSGEISYEQYF. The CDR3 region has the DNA TGTGCCAGCAGTAAGACTAGCGGGGAGATCTCCTACGAGCAGTACTTC.

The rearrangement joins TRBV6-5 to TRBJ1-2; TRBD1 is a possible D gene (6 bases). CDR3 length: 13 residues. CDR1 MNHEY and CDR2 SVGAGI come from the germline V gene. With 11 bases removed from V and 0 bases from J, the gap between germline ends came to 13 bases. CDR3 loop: CAARDISNYGYTF. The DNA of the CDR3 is TGTGCCGCCCGGGACATATCTAACTATGGCTACACCTTC.

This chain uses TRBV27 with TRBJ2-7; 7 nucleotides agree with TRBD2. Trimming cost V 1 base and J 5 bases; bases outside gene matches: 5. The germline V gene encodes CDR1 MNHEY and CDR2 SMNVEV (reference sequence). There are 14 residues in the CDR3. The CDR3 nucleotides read TGTGCCAGCAGTTTATACGGGGCGGGGGACGAGCAGTACTTC. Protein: CASSLYGAGDEQYF.

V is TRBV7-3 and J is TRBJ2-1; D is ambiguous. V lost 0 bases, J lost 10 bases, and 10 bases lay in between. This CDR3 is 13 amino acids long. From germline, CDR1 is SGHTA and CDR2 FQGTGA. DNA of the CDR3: TGTGCCAGCAGCTTAACCCTAGGTGTGGAGCAGTTCTTC. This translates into CASSLTLGVEQFF.

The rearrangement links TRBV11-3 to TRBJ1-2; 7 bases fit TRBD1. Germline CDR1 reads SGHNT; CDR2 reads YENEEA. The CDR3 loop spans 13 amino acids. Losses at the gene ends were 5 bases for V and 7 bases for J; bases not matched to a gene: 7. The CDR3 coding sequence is TGTGCCAGCAGCGTGCAGGGGGGAGGTGGCTACACCTTC. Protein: CASSVQGGGGYTF.

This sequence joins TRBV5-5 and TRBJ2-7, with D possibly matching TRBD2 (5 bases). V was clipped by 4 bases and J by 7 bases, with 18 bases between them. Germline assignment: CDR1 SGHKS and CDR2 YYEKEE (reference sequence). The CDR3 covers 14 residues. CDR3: CASSAIRGLAEQYF. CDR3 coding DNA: TGTGCCAGCAGCGCGATCAGAGGGTTGGCGGAGCAGTACTTC.

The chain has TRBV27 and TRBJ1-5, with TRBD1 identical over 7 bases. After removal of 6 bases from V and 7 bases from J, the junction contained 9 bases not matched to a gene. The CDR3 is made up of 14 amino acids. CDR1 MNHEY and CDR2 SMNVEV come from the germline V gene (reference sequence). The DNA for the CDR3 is TGTGCCAGCAGCCGACAGGGCGGTGGACAGCCCCAGCATTTT. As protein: CASSRQGGGQPQHF.

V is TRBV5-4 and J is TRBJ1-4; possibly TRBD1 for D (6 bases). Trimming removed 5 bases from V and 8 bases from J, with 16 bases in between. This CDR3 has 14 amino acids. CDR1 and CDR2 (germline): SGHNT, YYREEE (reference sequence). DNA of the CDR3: TGTGCCAGCAGTTTACAGGGTTCGGGGGAAAAACTGTTTTTT. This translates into CASSLQGSGEKLFF.

The CDR3 region is CASSGTEMGYTF. CDR3 sequence (DNA): TGTGCCAGCAGCGGGACTGAGATGGGCTACACCTTC. The chain employs TRBV11-2 and TRBJ1-2; D perhaps matches TRBD1 (5 bases). The CDR3 length is 12 residues. Looked up from germline, CDR1 is SGHAT and CDR2 is FQNNGV. Trimming shortened V by 5 bases and J by 8 bases, and 12 bases separated the two germline ends.

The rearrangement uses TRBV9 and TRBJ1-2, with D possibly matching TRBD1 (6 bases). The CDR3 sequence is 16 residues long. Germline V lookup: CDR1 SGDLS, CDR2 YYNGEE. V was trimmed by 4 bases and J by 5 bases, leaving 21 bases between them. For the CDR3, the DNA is TGTGCCAGCAGCCCCATACACGGGGAGGGGGTGTATGGCTACACCTTC. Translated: CASSPIHGEGVYGYTF.

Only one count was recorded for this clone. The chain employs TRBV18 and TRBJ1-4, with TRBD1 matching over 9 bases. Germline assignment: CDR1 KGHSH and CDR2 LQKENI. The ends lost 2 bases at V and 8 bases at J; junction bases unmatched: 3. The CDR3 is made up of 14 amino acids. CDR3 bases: TGTGCCAGCTCACCAAGGACAGGGGTGGAAAAACTGTTTTTT. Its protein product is CASSPRTGVEKLFF.

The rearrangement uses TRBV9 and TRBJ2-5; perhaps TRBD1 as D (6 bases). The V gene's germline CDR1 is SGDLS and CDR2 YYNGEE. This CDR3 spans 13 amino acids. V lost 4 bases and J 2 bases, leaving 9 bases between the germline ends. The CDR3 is CASSLGQQETQYF. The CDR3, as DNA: TGTGCCAGCAGCCTTGGACAGCAAGAGACCCAGTACTTC.